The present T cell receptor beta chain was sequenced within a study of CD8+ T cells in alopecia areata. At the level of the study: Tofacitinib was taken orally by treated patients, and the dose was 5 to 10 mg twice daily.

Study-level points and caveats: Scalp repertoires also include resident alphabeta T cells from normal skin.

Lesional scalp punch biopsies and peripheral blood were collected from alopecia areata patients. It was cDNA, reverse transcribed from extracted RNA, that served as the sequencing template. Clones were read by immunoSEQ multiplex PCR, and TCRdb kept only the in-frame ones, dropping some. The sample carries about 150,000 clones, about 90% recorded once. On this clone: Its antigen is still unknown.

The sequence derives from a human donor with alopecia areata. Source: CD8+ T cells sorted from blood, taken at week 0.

The CDR3, as DNA: TGCGCCAGCAGCCAAGAGGTCAGCCGGACCTACGAGCAGTACTTC. It specifies CASSQEVSRTYEQYF. The chain has TRBV4-1 and TRBJ2-7; D call uncertain. The CDR3 has 15 amino acids. The V end was cut by 0 bases, the J end by 2 bases, with 11 bases between. Germline-derived CDR1 and CDR2 are MGHRA and YSYEKL.